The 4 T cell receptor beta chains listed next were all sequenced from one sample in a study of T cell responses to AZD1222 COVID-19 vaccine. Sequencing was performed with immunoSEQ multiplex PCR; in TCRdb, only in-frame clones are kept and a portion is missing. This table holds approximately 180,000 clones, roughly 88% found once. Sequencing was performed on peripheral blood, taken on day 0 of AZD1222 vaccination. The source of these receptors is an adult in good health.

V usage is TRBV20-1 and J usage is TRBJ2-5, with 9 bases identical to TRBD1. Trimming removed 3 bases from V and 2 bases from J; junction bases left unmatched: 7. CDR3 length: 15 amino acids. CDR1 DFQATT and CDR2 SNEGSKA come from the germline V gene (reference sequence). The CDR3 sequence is CSASTGTGSQETQYF. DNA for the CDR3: TGCAGTGCTAGTACCGGGACAGGGAGTCAAGAGACCCAGTACTTC.

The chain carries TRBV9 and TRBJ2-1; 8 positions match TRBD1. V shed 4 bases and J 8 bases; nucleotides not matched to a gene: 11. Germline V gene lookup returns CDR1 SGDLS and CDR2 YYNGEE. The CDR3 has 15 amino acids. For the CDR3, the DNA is TGTGCCAGCAGCCCGAGTGCCCGGACAGGGCATGAGCAGTTCTTC. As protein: CASSPSARTGHEQFF. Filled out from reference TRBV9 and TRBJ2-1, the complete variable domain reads DSGVTQTPKHLITATGQRVTLRCSPRSGDLSVYWYQQSLDQGLQFLIQYYNGEERAKGNILERFSAQQFPDLHSELNLSSLELGDSALYFCASSPSARTGHEQFFGPGTRLTVL.

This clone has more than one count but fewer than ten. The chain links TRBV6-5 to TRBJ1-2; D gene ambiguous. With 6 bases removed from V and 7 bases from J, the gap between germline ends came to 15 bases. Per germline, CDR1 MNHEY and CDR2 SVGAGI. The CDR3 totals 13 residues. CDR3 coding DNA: TGTGCCAGCAGCGTGCGGGGTAGCTTTGGCTACACCTTC. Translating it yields CASSVRGSFGYTF.

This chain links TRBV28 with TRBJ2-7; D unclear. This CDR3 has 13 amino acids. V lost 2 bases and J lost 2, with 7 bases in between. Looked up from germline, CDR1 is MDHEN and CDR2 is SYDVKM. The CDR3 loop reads CASSLGETYEQYF. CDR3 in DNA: TGTGCCAGCAGTTTAGGGGAAACCTACGAGCAGTACTTC.